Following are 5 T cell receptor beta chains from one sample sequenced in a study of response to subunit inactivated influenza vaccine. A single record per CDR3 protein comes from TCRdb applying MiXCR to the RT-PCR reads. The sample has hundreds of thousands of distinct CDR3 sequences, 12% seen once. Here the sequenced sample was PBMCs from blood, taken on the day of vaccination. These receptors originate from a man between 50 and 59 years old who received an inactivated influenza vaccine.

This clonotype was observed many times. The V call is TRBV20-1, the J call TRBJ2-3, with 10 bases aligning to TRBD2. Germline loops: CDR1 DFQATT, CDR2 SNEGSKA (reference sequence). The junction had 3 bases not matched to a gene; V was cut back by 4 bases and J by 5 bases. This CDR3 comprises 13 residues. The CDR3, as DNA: TGCAGTGCTAAGCGGGGGGGCCGAGATACGCAGTATTTT. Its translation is CSAKRGGRDTQYF.

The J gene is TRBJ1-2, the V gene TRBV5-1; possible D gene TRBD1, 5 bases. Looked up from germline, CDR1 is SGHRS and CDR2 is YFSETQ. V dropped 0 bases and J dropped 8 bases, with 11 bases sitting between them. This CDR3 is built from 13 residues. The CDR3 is CASSLGQGKGYTF. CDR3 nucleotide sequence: TGCGCCAGCAGCTTGGGGCAGGGCAAGGGCTACACCTTC.

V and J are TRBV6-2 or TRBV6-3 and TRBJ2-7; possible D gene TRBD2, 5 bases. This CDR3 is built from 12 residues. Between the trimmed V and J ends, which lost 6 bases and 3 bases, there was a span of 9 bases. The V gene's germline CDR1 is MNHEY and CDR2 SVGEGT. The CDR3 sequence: CASRPGGYEQYF. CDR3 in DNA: TGTGCCAGCAGGCCTGGAGGCTACGAGCAGTACTTC.

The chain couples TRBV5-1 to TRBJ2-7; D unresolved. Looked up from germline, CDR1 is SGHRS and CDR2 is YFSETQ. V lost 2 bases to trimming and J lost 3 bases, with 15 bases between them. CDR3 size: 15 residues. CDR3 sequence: CASSFHTSPSYEQYF. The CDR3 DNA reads TGCGCCAGCAGCTTCCACACCAGCCCGAGCTACGAGCAGTACTTC.

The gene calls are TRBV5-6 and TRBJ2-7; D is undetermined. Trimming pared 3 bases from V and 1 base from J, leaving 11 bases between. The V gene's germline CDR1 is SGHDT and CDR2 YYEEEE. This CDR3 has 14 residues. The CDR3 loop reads CASSSGLRSYEQYF. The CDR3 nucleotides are TGTGCCAGCAGCTCCGGGCTCCGTTCCTACGAGCAGTACTTC.